A single sample gave rise to the 30 T cell receptor beta chains below, sequenced in a study of blood T cell repertoires in COVID-19. The data were produced by immunoSEQ multiplex PCR, yet TCRdb's version contains in-frame clones alone and is incomplete. Here the sample spans some 75,000 clones, about 89% being singletons. Sequenced material: peripheral blood. Receptor source: a man between 60 and 70 years old with acute or convalescent COVID-19.

The V call is TRBV6-1, the J call TRBJ1-1, with 11 bases aligning to TRBD1. Germline CDR1 and CDR2: MNHNS and SASEGT. With 1 base clipped from V and 4 bases from J, the junction kept 11 bases outside the gene matches. CDR3 length: 18 amino acids. The DNA of the CDR3 is TGTGCCAGCAGTGAAGAAGGACAGGGGGCGGGTTTTGGCACTGAAGCTTTCTTT. This codes for CASSEEGQGAGFGTEAFF.

The rearrangement uses TRBV5-4 and TRBJ1-1; 7 bases line up with TRBD1. CDR3 length: 14 residues. With 3 bases clipped from V and 5 bases from J, the junction kept 7 bases outside the gene matches. Germline V lookup: CDR1 SGHNT, CDR2 YYREEE (reference sequence). The CDR3 region is CASSSRQGSTEAFF. CDR3 DNA sequence: TGTGCCAGCAGCTCCCGACAGGGTTCGACTGAAGCTTTCTTT. Based on the CDR3 plus reference TRBV5-4 and TRBJ1-1, the full variable domain is ETGVTQSPTHLIKTRGQQVTLRCSSQSGHNTVSWYQQALGQGPQFIFQYYREEENGRGNFPPRFSGLQFPNYSSELNVNALELDDSALYLCASSSRQGSTEAFFGQGTRLTVV.

The gene calls are TRBV5-1 and TRBJ2-5; 9 nucleotides agree with TRBD1. Germline-derived CDR1 and CDR2 are SGHRS and YFSETQ. This CDR3 contains 13 residues. After removal of 3 bases from V and 5 bases from J, the junction contained 2 bases not matched to a gene. DNA of the CDR3: TGCGCCAGCAGCTGGGACAGGGCCGAGACCCAGTACTTC. Its translation is CASSWDRAETQYF.

This sequence joins TRBV19 and TRBJ1-6; D is unresolved. The germline V and J ends were trimmed by 0 bases and 7 bases, with 4 bases remaining between them. The CDR3 length is 13 residues. The germline V gene has CDR1 LNHDA and CDR2 SQIVND (reference sequence). The CDR3: CASSIDPNSPLHF. Written as DNA, the CDR3 is TGTGCCAGTAGTATAGATCCGAATTCACCCCTCCACTTT.

This clone was seen a handful of times. This chain uses TRBV20-1 with TRBJ2-3; maybe TRBD2 (5 bases). CDR1 is DFQATT and CDR2 is SNEGSKA in the germline V gene (reference sequence). V lost 3 bases and J 1 base, leaving 14 bases between the germline ends. The CDR3 consists of 15 residues. The CDR3 here is CSASQRIRGTDTQYF. CDR3 sequence (DNA): TGCAGTGCTAGTCAGCGGATTCGGGGCACAGATACGCAGTATTTT.

The chain uses TRBV5-1 and TRBJ2-3; 9 bases map to TRBD2. V dropped 0 bases and J dropped 6; count of bases not matched to a gene: 8. This CDR3 contains 16 residues. Germline V gene data show CDR1 as SGHRS and CDR2 as YFSETQ. As DNA, the CDR3 is TGCGCCAGCAGCTTGGATGCGGGGGGGCCGAGCGATACGCAGTATTTT. Its translation: CASSLDAGGPSDTQYF.

The rearrangement joins TRBV5-1 to TRBJ2-3; 10 bases match TRBD1. The CDR3 runs to 15 residues. Unmatched junction bases numbered 5, after V lost 7 bases and J lost 0 bases. The germline V gene has CDR1 SGHRS and CDR2 YFSETQ. CDR3 in DNA: TGCGCCAGCCACAGGGACAGGGGAAGCACAGATACGCAGTATTTT. It codes for CASHRDRGSTDTQYF. Looking up the rest from reference TRBV5-1 and TRBJ2-3 gives the full variable domain: KAGVTQTPRYLIKTRGQQVTLSCSPISGHRSVSWYQQTPGQGLQFLFEYFSETQRNKGNFPGRFSGRQFSNSRSEMNVSTLELGDSALYLCASHRDRGSTDTQYFGPGTRLTVL.

This clone came up once. V is TRBV9 and J is TRBJ1-3, with TRBD1 identical over 7 bases. Losses at the gene ends were 2 bases for V and 2 bases for J; bases not matched to a gene: 4. This CDR3 region has 15 residues. Germline values: CDR1 SGDLS, CDR2 YYNGEE. Written as DNA, the CDR3 is TGTGCCAGCAGCGTTTGGACAGGTGCTGGAAACACCATATATTTT. Translating gives CASSVWTGAGNTIYF.

The chain joins TRBV24-1 to TRBJ2-1; 12 nucleotides line up with TRBD2. The CDR3 covers 17 residues. CDR1 is KGHDR and CDR2 is SFDVKD in the germline V gene. Trimming removed 4 bases from V and 1 base from J; junction bases left unmatched: 4. The CDR3 is CATSDPLAGGSYNEQFF. The CDR3 DNA sequence: TGTGCCACCAGTGACCCACTAGCGGGAGGATCCTACAATGAGCAGTTCTTC.

The chain has TRBV10-3 and TRBJ2-1; D unclear. The V end lost 1 base, the J end lost 8 bases, and 6 bases lay between the germline ends. This CDR3 is built from 12 residues. From germline, CDR1 is ENHRY and CDR2 SYGVKD. DNA for the CDR3: TGTGCCATCAGTGAGTTGAGAGATGAGCAGTTCTTC. It specifies CAISELRDEQFF.

This chain joins TRBV5-1 and TRBJ2-3, with 11 bases fitting TRBD2. The V gene's germline CDR1 is SGHRS and CDR2 YFSETQ. This CDR3 is 16 amino acids long. V was pared by 4 bases and J by 6 bases, with 10 bases of the junction left unmatched. As DNA, the CDR3 is TGCGCCAGCAGCCTAGCGGGGGGCCGCAGGGCGGATACGCAGTATTTT. This sequence encodes CASSLAGGRRADTQYF.

In DNA form, the CDR3 reads TGTGCCAGCAGTTACCCATGGGGGGATGGCTACACCTTC. Its translation: CASSYPWGDGYTF. V and J are TRBV6-2 or TRBV6-3 and TRBJ1-2; the D gene is possibly TRBD1 (5 bases). Trimming stripped 2 bases from V and 6 bases from J, with 10 bases between. This CDR3 region has 13 residues. Germline values: CDR1 MNHEY, CDR2 SVGEGT.

The V and J genes are TRBV18 and TRBJ1-3; TRBD1 might be the D (6 bases). The germline gives CDR1 KGHSH, CDR2 LQKENI. This CDR3 comprises 12 residues. V was clipped by 5 bases and J by 10 bases, with 12 bases between them. CDR3 protein: CASSESQGTIYF. CDR3 in DNA: TGTGCCAGCTCAGAGTCTCAGGGGACCATATATTTT.

V and J are TRBV6-2 or TRBV6-3 and TRBJ1-2; possible D gene TRBD1, 5 bases. The CDR3 has 13 residues. The ends were cut back, 6 bases at V and 4 bases at J, with 12 bases in the middle. Germline assignment: CDR1 MNHEY and CDR2 SVGEGT. CDR3 coding DNA: TGTGCCAGCAGCCCCGACGGGGGCTATGGCTACACCTTC. Translation: CASSPDGGYGYTF.

This clone came up once. The rearrangement uses TRBV4-1 and TRBJ1-4; TRBD1 matches at 10 bases. Looked up from germline, CDR1 is MGHRA and CDR2 is YSYEKL. The CDR3 totals 15 residues. With V trimmed by 3 bases and J by 8 bases, 6 bases remained unmatched. CDR3 amino acids: CASSHLTGGYEKLFF. Here the CDR3 DNA reads TGCGCCAGCAGCCACCTGACAGGGGGCTACGAAAAACTGTTTTTT.

The chain uses TRBV18 and TRBJ1-2, with D possibly matching TRBD1 (5 bases). Per the germline V gene, CDR1 is KGHSH and CDR2 is LQKENI. V was pared by 2 bases and J by 5 bases, with 12 bases between. This CDR3 has 14 residues. The CDR3 reads CASSPNRTSYGYTF. DNA for the CDR3: TGTGCCAGCTCACCAAACAGGACAAGTTATGGCTACACCTTC. Combining the CDR3 with reference TRBV18 and TRBJ1-2 gives the whole variable domain NAGVMQNPRHLVRRRGQEARLRCSPMKGHSHVYWYRQLPEEGLKFMVYLQKENIIDESGMPKERFSAEFPKEGPSILRIQQVVRGDSAAYFCASSPNRTSYGYTFGSGTRLTVV.

V gene TRBV7-9 combines with J gene TRBJ2-7, with TRBD2 identical over 15 bases. The CDR3 consists of 17 residues. CDR1 SEHNR and CDR2 FQNEAQ come from the germline V gene (reference sequence). Trimming took 5 bases from V and 4 from J; bases not matched to a gene: 9. The CDR3 reads CASSQWGLAGGLYEQYF. The DNA for the CDR3 is TGTGCCAGCAGCCAGTGGGGACTAGCGGGAGGTCTTTACGAGCAGTACTTC.

This chain connects TRBV9 to TRBJ2-2, with no clear D. From germline, CDR1 is SGDLS and CDR2 YYNGEE. This CDR3 is built from 15 residues. The germline V and J ends were trimmed by 1 base and 0 bases, with 7 bases remaining between them. The chain's CDR3 is CASSVNGANTGELFF. Here the CDR3 DNA reads TGTGCCAGCAGCGTAAACGGAGCGAACACCGGGGAGCTGTTTTTT.

The chain joins TRBV5-6 to TRBJ2-3; TRBD2 aligns across 10 bases. CDR1 SGHDT and CDR2 YYEEEE come from the germline V gene. V lost 3 bases to trimming and J lost 4 bases; unmatched junction nucleotides: 5. The CDR3 length is 15 residues. The CDR3 coding sequence is TGTGCCAGCAGCTACCTAGCGGGAGTGTCAGATACGCAGTATTTT. Residues: CASSYLAGVSDTQYF.

This rearrangement joins TRBV27 to TRBJ2-7; 7 positions match TRBD1. V shed 8 bases and J 3 bases; nucleotides not matched to a gene: 4. The CDR3 totals 12 residues. Germline V gives CDR1 MNHEY, CDR2 SMNVEV (reference sequence). CDR3 protein: CASRDSHYEQYF. CDR3 coding DNA: TGTGCCAGCCGGGACAGCCACTACGAGCAGTACTTC.

This clone is a singleton in its sample. The chain recombines TRBV29-1 with TRBJ2-7; D remains unclear. Trimming took off 5 bases at V and 3 bases at J, with 5 bases between the two ends. The CDR3 sequence is 10 residues long. Per germline, CDR1 SQVTM and CDR2 ANQGSEA. The CDR3 here is CSVRNYEQYF. The CDR3 coding sequence is TGCAGCGTTCGTAACTACGAGCAGTACTTC.

The gene calls are TRBV24-1 and TRBJ1-5; 10 positions match TRBD1. Germline V gene lookup returns CDR1 KGHDR and CDR2 SFDVKD. The ends lost 7 bases at V and 3 bases at J; junction bases unmatched: 8. This CDR3 has 16 amino acids. The CDR3 protein is CATSPGTGDVNQPQHF. The CDR3 DNA reads as TGTGCCACCAGCCCCGGGACAGGGGACGTCAATCAGCCCCAGCATTTT.

CDR3 in amino acids: CATSDPRPDRSHTEAFF. Here the CDR3 DNA reads TGTGCCACCAGTGATCCCCGACCCGACAGGAGTCACACTGAAGCTTTCTTT. The gene calls are TRBV24-1 and TRBJ1-1, with a weak D call TRBD1 (6 bases). The CDR3 spans 17 residues. Trimming pared 3 bases from V and 3 bases from J, leaving 19 bases between. CDR1 and CDR2 from the germline V gene are KGHDR and SFDVKD.

The chain couples TRBV5-1 to TRBJ2-7, with 7 bases that match TRBD2. Germline trimming cut 3 bases from V and 6 bases from J; bases unmatched to any gene: 15. The CDR3 runs to 16 residues. Germline V gene lookup returns CDR1 SGHRS and CDR2 YFSETQ. The CDR3 here is CASSYRSGGSFTEQYF. CDR3 sequence (DNA): TGCGCCAGCAGCTACCGATCGGGGGGATCGTTTACCGAGCAGTACTTC.

The chain links TRBV7-6 to TRBJ2-3; 10 bases map to TRBD2. With 5 bases clipped from V and 4 bases from J, the junction kept 6 bases outside the gene matches. This CDR3 spans 15 amino acids. From germline, CDR1 is SGHVS and CDR2 FNYEAQ. Here the CDR3 reads CASSPRAGGADTQYF. As DNA, the CDR3 is TGTGCCAGCAGCCCCAGAGCGGGGGGGGCAGATACGCAGTATTTT.

This clone has just one count. Here the CDR3 DNA reads TGTGCCAGCAGCGAGATGGGACAGGCATACAATGAGCAGTTCTTC. It yields the protein CASSEMGQAYNEQFF. The chain uses TRBV7-9 and TRBJ2-1, with 8 positions matching TRBD1. CDR1 and CDR2 (germline): SEHNR, FQNEAQ (reference sequence). V lost 5 bases, J lost 4 bases, and 7 bases stayed unmatched. This CDR3 has 15 amino acids.

This clone was recorded once. The chain links TRBV7-2 to TRBJ1-2, with 9 nucleotides matching TRBD1. CDR1 is SGHTA, CDR2 FQGNSA, per germline. V trimming: 3 bases; J trimming: 4 bases; junction bases outside the gene matches: 6. The CDR3 has 15 amino acids. The CDR3 DNA is TGTGCCAGCAGCTTTACCGTGACAGGGGGCTATGGCTACACCTTC. Translation gives CASSFTVTGGYGYTF.

The chain links TRBV15 to TRBJ1-4, with 7 nucleotides matching TRBD1. Germline loops: CDR1 LNHNV, CDR2 YYDKDF (reference sequence). J gave up 10 bases and V 3 bases, and 11 bases lay outside the gene matches. CDR3 length: 15 amino acids. The CDR3 sequence is CATSSLRGTEGKLFF. CDR3 bases: TGTGCCACCAGCAGCCTCAGGGGGACGGAGGGAAAACTGTTTTTT.

The V gene is TRBV7-7, the J gene TRBJ2-2; D is possibly TRBD2 (6 bases). This CDR3 region has 16 residues. The V end lost 5 bases, the J end lost 6 bases, and 19 bases lay between the germline ends. In germline, CDR1 is SSHAT, CDR2 FNYEAQ (reference sequence). CDR3 sequence: CASSHRTTRASGELFF. The DNA of the CDR3 is TGTGCCAGCAGCCACAGGACTACGCGGGCCTCCGGGGAGCTGTTTTTT.

The chain uses TRBV6-1 and TRBJ1-6, with TRBD1 identical over 7 bases. This CDR3 is 15 amino acids long. V lost 2 bases to trimming and J lost 8 bases; unmatched junction nucleotides: 6. Germline V lookup: CDR1 MNHNS, CDR2 SASEGT. CDR3 in DNA: TGTGCCAGCAGTGAATTGTGGCAGGGGGATTCACCCCTCCACTTT. Protein: CASSELWQGDSPLHF.